The 29 T cell receptor beta chains below come from one sample, sequenced in a study of regulatory T cells in long-lasting Graves disease. In building TCR beta libraries, iRepertoire HTBI primers were used together with Arm-PCR of CDR3 regions. TCRdb passed the multiplex PCR reads through MiXCR, listing each CDR3 protein once. Of about 420,000 distinct CDR3 sequences listed, around 17% are singletons. This sample's time point: newly diagnosed GD, antithyroid drugs for less than 3 months. RNA extracted from PBMCs served as the sequencing template. These data were also filed under a second study, of T cells in Graves' hyperthyroidism and ophthalmopathy.

The sequenced sample was peripheral blood mononuclear cells (PBMCs), obtained at new diagnosis, from a patient treated with antithyroid drugs. The origin of the receptors is a young woman with Graves disease.

With regard to this clonotype: The germline gene is not matched at one end of the junction; a read error may be the cause. The chain combines TRBV18 with TRBJ2-5, with D maybe TRBD1 (5 bases). The CDR3 is made up of 18 amino acids. The germline gives CDR1 KGHSH, CDR2 LQKENI. Here the CDR3 reads CASSRSPQGATPQETQHF. The CDR3 coding sequence is TGTGCCAGCTCACGGTCCCCTCAGGGCGCCACGCCACAAGAGACCCAGCACTTC.

A note on this clonotype: A junction end diverges from the germline sequence, so it may reflect a read error. This chain links TRBV20-1 with TRBJ2-1; D not certain. This CDR3 contains 14 residues. Germline values: CDR1 DFQATT, CDR2 SNEGSKA (reference sequence). The CDR3 DNA sequence: TGCAGTGCCGTCCTCCCCTTTACCTACAATGAGCAGCTCTTC. Its translation is CSAVLPFTYNEQLF.

The chain carries TRBV7-2 and TRBJ2-1; the D gene is possibly TRBD1 (5 bases). The DNA end is more similar to TRBJ2-5, so the J call may be wrong. The CDR3 runs 17 residues. The V gene's germline CDR1 is SGHTA and CDR2 FQGNSA. The CDR3 region is CASSLAQGFLARETQYF. CDR3 in DNA: TGTGCCAGCAGCTTAGCGCAGGGTTTTTTGGCAAGGGAGACCCAGTACTTC.

This clonotype appeared many times. V gene TRBV6-1 combines with J gene TRBJ2-7; D call uncertain. The CDR3 is 11 residues long. Germline CDR1 reads MNHNS; CDR2 reads SASEGT. V dropped 10 bases and J dropped 4 bases, with 11 bases sitting between them. DNA for the CDR3: TGTGCCACCACCCACGGGTACGAGCAGTACTTC. Its translation is CATTHGYEQYF.

This clonotype was picked up a small number of times. This chain joins TRBV12-3 or TRBV12-4 and TRBJ2-2, with 10 nucleotides matching TRBD2. The CDR3 runs 16 residues. V shed 3 bases and J 1 base; nucleotides not matched to a gene: 2. The CDR3 DNA follows: TGTGCCAGCAGTTTCACTAGCGGGGTGAACACCGGGGAGCTGTTTTTT. Protein product: CASSFTSGVNTGELFF.

This rearrangement joins TRBV5-6 to TRBJ2-7; D unresolved. Trimming cost V 3 bases and J 3 bases, with 10 bases left between them. The length of the CDR3 is 13 residues. CDR1 SGHDT and CDR2 YYEEEE come from the germline V gene. The CDR3 nucleotides read TGTGCCAGCAGCTCCTCCCAACGCTACGAGCAGTACTTC. This codes for CASSSSQRYEQYF.

The table lists this clonotype with a few counts. The rearrangement joins TRBV13 to TRBJ1-4, with unresolved D. Germline values: CDR1 PRHDT, CDR2 FYEKMQ (reference sequence). The CDR3 spans 15 residues. V lost 3 bases and J lost 0, with 8 bases in between. The CDR3 sequence: CASSLGGATNEKLFF. The CDR3 bases are TGTGCCAGCAGCTTGGGCGGAGCAACTAATGAAAAACTGTTTTTT.

The rearrangement links TRBV14 to TRBJ1-2, with a tentative D call TRBD1 (5 bases). The V end lost 4 bases, the J end lost 5 bases, and 14 bases lay between the germline ends. The CDR3 loop spans 14 amino acids. Per germline, CDR1 SGHDN and CDR2 FVKESK. CDR3 in DNA: TGTGCCAGCAGCCCCCGGCTTGGGGGGTATGGCTACACCTTC. It yields the protein CASSPRLGGYGYTF.

The table lists this clonotype with many counts. The V gene is TRBV3-1, the J gene TRBJ2-1; D not certain. The V gene's germline CDR1 is LGHDT and CDR2 YNNKEL (reference sequence). The V gene lost 1 base and the J gene lost 9 bases, with 4 bases spanning the gap. The CDR3 runs 11 residues. Here the CDR3 DNA reads TGTGCCAGCAGCCAAGGGCCTGAGCAGTTCTTC. This sequence encodes CASSQGPEQFF.

This clonotype was seen only a few times. The chain has TRBV28 and TRBJ2-2; D is possibly TRBD1 (5 bases). The germline CDR1 and CDR2 sequences are MDHEN and SYDVKM. Trimming shortened V by 3 bases and J by 6 bases, and 14 bases separated the two germline ends. The CDR3 totals 15 residues. The CDR3 region has the DNA TGTGCCAGCAGTTTGCACCGCCGACAGTCCGGGGAGCTGTTTTTT. Translation gives CASSLHRRQSGELFF.

Many counts were recorded for this clonotype. V gene TRBV29-1 combines with J gene TRBJ2-7, with 11 nucleotides matching TRBD2. Germline values: CDR1 SQVTM, CDR2 ANQGSEA. Unmatched junction bases numbered 3, after V lost 5 bases and J lost 3 bases. This CDR3 is 13 amino acids long. CDR3 protein: CSVPGTSGYEQYF. The CDR3 coding sequence is TGCAGCGTTCCCGGGACTAGCGGCTACGAGCAGTACTTC.

Worth noting for this clonotype: It is likely a read error, because the conserved phenylalanine at the end of the CDR3 is missing. The limits of the CDR3 on the DNA are not certain, so only TCRdb's listed CDR3 is given. J is TRBJ2-1 and V is TRBV6-9; the table's D call of TRBD2 was not tested on the DNA. The CDR3 has 14 residues if both end residues are counted. CDR1 is MNHGY and CDR2 is SVAAGI in the germline V gene. CDR3: CASSCPDTFSGRLS.

This clonotype showed up just a few times. J is TRBJ2-7 and V is TRBV20-1, with TRBD2 matching over 9 bases. The CDR3 consists of 15 residues. Germline V gene sequence: CDR1 DFQATT, CDR2 SNEGSKA (reference sequence). V dropped 0 bases and J dropped 3; count of bases not matched to a gene: 6. The CDR3 sequence: CSARDPREGLYEQYF. The CDR3 DNA reads TGCAGTGCTAGAGATCCGCGGGAGGGCCTCTACGAGCAGTACTTC.

This chain joins TRBV29-1 and TRBJ2-1; the match to TRBD2 covers 8 bases. The CDR3 contains 15 residues. In germline, CDR1 is SQVTM, CDR2 ANQGSEA. The V and J ends lost 5 bases and 0 bases, in that order; junction bases with no gene match: 6. The CDR3 DNA follows: TGCAGCGTTACAACCGGGACTAGCTCCTACAATGAGCAGTTCTTC. Protein: CSVTTGTSSYNEQFF.

The chain couples TRBV7-2 to TRBJ1-6; tentative D call: TRBD1 (5 bases). CDR1 and CDR2 (germline): SGHTA, FQGNSA. Between the trimmed V and J ends, which lost 5 bases and 6 bases, there was a span of 11 bases. The CDR3 length is 14 residues. CDR3 protein: CASSQQRGNSPLHF. For the CDR3, the DNA is TGTGCCAGCAGCCAACAGAGGGGTAATTCACCCCTCCACTTT.

Concerning this clonotype itself: Given a much more abundant clone one base away, this may be a read error. The genes are TRBV28 and TRBJ2-4; 8 nucleotides line up with TRBD1. The CDR3 length is 15 residues. Germline V gene sequence: CDR1 MDHEN, CDR2 SYDVKM. The CDR3 region is CASSQEQGVKSIQYF. DNA for the CDR3: TGTGCCAGCAGTCAAGAACAGGGGGTCAAAAGCATTCAGTACTTC. Complete variable domain (other parts from reference TRBV28 and TRBJ2-4): DVKVTQSSRYLVKRTGEKVFLECVQDMDHENMFWYRQDPGLGLRLIYFSYDVKMKEKGDIPEGYSVSREKKERFSLILESASTNQTSMYLCASSQEQGVKSIQYFGAGTRLSVL.

The V call is TRBV7-9, the J call TRBJ2-1; D is perhaps TRBD1 (6 bases). V shed 5 bases and J shed 9 bases, with 14 bases lying between them. The germline gives CDR1 SEHNR, CDR2 FQNEAQ (reference sequence). The CDR3 loop spans 13 amino acids. The CDR3 reads CASSTASGAEQFF. As DNA, the CDR3 is TGTGCCAGCAGCACGGCCTCAGGGGCTGAGCAGTTCTTC. Complete variable domain (other parts from reference TRBV7-9 and TRBJ2-1): DTGVSQNPRHKITKRGQNVTFRCDPISEHNRLYWYRQTLGQGPEFLTYFQNEAQLEKSRLLSDRFSAERPKGSFSTLEIQRTEQGDSAMYLCASSTASGAEQFFGPGTRLTVL.

This clonotype showed up many times. The chain joins TRBV28 to TRBJ1-1; D uncertain. The CDR3 runs to 14 residues. The germline CDR1 and CDR2 sequences are MDHEN and SYDVKM. Between the trimmed V and J ends, which lost 2 bases and 0 bases, there was a span of 7 bases. In DNA, the CDR3 is TGTGCCAGCAGTTTACAGACAATGAACACTGAAGCTTTCTTT. Translated, it gives CASSLQTMNTEAFF.

This clonotype was observed many times. V usage is TRBV11-3 and J usage is TRBJ2-1, with 8 bases lining up with TRBD2. This CDR3 has 15 residues. Germline values: CDR1 SGHNT, CDR2 YENEEA. J lost 10 bases, V lost 5 bases, and 13 bases had no gene match. CDR3 coding DNA: TGTGCCAGCAGCCCAACCGGGACTAGAGGAGGCGAGCAGTTCTTC. Residues: CASSPTGTRGGEQFF.

This clonotype has a count of ten or more. The CDR3 sequence: CSARDIGLAFQETQYF. CDR3 DNA sequence: TGCAGTGCTAGAGATATAGGACTAGCGTTTCAAGAGACCCAGTACTTC. This chain links TRBV20-1 with TRBJ2-5; 9 bases agree with TRBD2. Germline trimming cut 0 bases from V and 2 bases from J; bases unmatched to any gene: 7. This CDR3 is 16 amino acids long. CDR1 and CDR2 from the germline V gene are DFQATT and SNEGSKA (reference sequence).

This clonotype has at least ten counts. The chain has TRBV2 and TRBJ2-3, with TRBD2 matching 8 bases. The CDR3 totals 17 residues. Germline assignment: CDR1 SNHLY and CDR2 FYNNEI. V was pared by 7 bases and J by 6 bases, with 18 bases of the junction left unmatched. The DNA for the CDR3 is TGTGCCAGCACAGCCCCCACTAGCGGCCCGGGCGTGGATACGCAGTATTTT. Translating gives CASTAPTSGPGVDTQYF.

On this clonotype: Just one base apart from a much larger clone, this may be a read error. The chain couples TRBV28 to TRBJ1-2; D remains unclear. The length of the CDR3 is 13 residues. Trimming cost V 8 bases and J 2 bases, with 12 bases left between them. CDR1 and CDR2 from the germline V gene are MDHEN and SYDVKM. DNA for the CDR3: TGTGCCAGCGGAGAAACAGAGAACTATGGCTACACCTTC. This encodes CASGETENYGYTF.

This clonotype was picked up many times. The chain employs TRBV30 and TRBJ2-1; D ambiguous. The CDR3 totals 14 residues. Deletions cut 3 bases from V and 7 bases from J, with 16 bases between. From germline, CDR1 is GTSNPN and CDR2 SVGIG (reference sequence). CDR3 sequence (DNA): TGTGCCTGGAGCGCCGGAATGGAGTGGAATGAGCAGTTCTTC. This sequence encodes CAWSAGMEWNEQFF.

This clonotype was seen repeatedly, ten times or more. The chain couples TRBV6-2 or TRBV6-3 to TRBJ2-7; D is unresolved. The CDR3 is 11 amino acids. V was pared by 6 bases and J by 5 bases, with 8 bases between. Per the germline V gene, CDR1 is MNHEY and CDR2 is SVGEGT. The CDR3 reads CASRLYNEQYF. The CDR3 DNA sequence: TGTGCCAGCAGGCTTTATAACGAGCAGTACTTC.

This clonotype appeared many times. The J gene is TRBJ2-1, the V gene TRBV12-3 or TRBV12-4; 14 bases are shared with TRBD2. The CDR3 contains 15 residues. J gave up 7 bases and V 5 bases, and 4 bases lay outside the gene matches. The CDR3 nucleotides are TGTGCCAGCAGTCCGGGGACTAGCGGGGGAAATGAGCAGTTCTTC. This gives the protein CASSPGTSGGNEQFF.

This clonotype came up many times. This chain links TRBV20-1 with TRBJ2-1, with D maybe TRBD2 (5 bases). This CDR3 contains 14 residues. Trimming cost V 6 bases and J 0 bases, with 12 bases left between them. Germline V CDR1 and CDR2: DFQATT, SNEGSKA (reference sequence). CDR3: CSASDWSSYNEQFF. The CDR3 DNA sequence: TGCAGTGCCTCGGACTGGAGCTCCTACAATGAGCAGTTCTTC.

This clonotype occurred many times. The chain carries TRBV7-2 and TRBJ2-7; D assignment may be TRBD1 or TRBD2 (5 bases each). Germline CDR1 is SGHTA and CDR2 is FQGNSA. CDR3 length: 13 amino acids. Trimming shortened V by 5 bases and J by 3 bases, and 11 bases separated the two germline ends. CDR3 protein: CASSRDVLYEQYF. In DNA form, the CDR3 reads TGTGCCAGCAGCCGGGACGTACTCTACGAGCAGTACTTC.

The chain employs TRBV10-3 and TRBJ1-5; D ambiguous. CDR1 is ENHRY and CDR2 is SYGVKD in the germline V gene. The CDR3 loop spans 15 amino acids. The V end was cut by 3 bases, the J end by 8 bases, with 17 bases between. CDR3 residues: CAISDGSGGWEPQHF. Here the CDR3 DNA reads TGTGCCATCAGTGATGGGTCTGGTGGGTGGGAGCCCCAGCATTTT.

There are many counts of this clonotype. The chain links TRBV2 to TRBJ2-5; 7 nucleotides line up with TRBD2. Germline CDR1 reads SNHLY; CDR2 reads FYNNEI. Trimming took 10 bases from V and 5 from J; bases not matched to a gene: 10. This CDR3 is 13 amino acids long. As DNA, the CDR3 is TGTGCCACAACGCGGGAGAGGGCGGAGACCCAGTACTTC. Translated: CATTRERAETQYF.